This passage covers 15 T cell receptor beta chains from one sample sequenced in a study of T cell repertoires in cytomegalovirus infection. TCRdb passed the reads through MiXCR, listing each CDR3 protein once. The sample lists 500,000 or so distinct CDR3 sequences, more than 15% occurring once. Material for sequencing was CD8+ T cells from PBMCs. The receptors stem from a human donor in good health (CMV status not recorded). Some clones in this sample may be carry-over from other donors' samples.

This clonotype was counted many times. The V gene is TRBV7-8, the J gene TRBJ1-5; D may be TRBD1 (5 bases). Per the germline V gene, CDR1 is SGHVS and CDR2 is FQNEAQ. There are 14 residues in the CDR3. V was shortened by 3 bases and J by 10 bases, with 16 bases between the two germline ends. CDR3 protein: CASSFRRGYEPQHF. The CDR3 DNA follows: TGTGCCAGCAGCTTTCGTCGGGGGTACGAACCCCAGCATTTT.

J is TRBJ1-2 and V is TRBV12-3 or TRBV12-4, with D tentatively TRBD1 (5 bases). V was trimmed by 5 bases and J by 4 bases, leaving 11 bases between them. The CDR3 length is 13 residues. This chain's CDR3 is CASSPTVRYGYTF. Here the CDR3 DNA reads TGTGCCAGCAGTCCGACAGTCCGCTATGGCTACACCTTC.

Note on this clonotype: One base away lies a much larger clone, so this may be a sequencing read error. The rearrangement links TRBV5-6 to TRBJ2-7; no clear D gene. Trimming left V 4 bases short and J 2 bases short, with 10 bases between. The CDR3 totals 13 residues. CDR1 is SGHDT and CDR2 is YYEEEE in the germline V gene. The CDR3 protein is CASSPDGTYEQYF. CDR3 nucleotide sequence: TGTGCCAGCAGCCCTGACGGAACCTACGAGCAGTACTTC.

This clonotype has just a few counts. The V call is TRBV5-4, the J call TRBJ2-2, with 8 bases matching TRBD2. There are 15 residues in the CDR3. The germline V gene has CDR1 SGHNT and CDR2 YYREEE (reference sequence). V shed 3 bases, J shed 6 bases, and the junction held 7 bases outside the gene matches. CDR3: CASSWSGSGAGELFF. The CDR3 DNA sequence: TGTGCCAGCAGCTGGAGCGGGAGTGGTGCCGGGGAGCTGTTTTTT.

This clonotype was recorded at least ten times. This chain links TRBV7-9 with TRBJ2-7; 8 bases match TRBD2. V lost 5 bases, J lost 5 bases, and 11 bases stayed unmatched. The CDR3 extends over 15 amino acids. From germline, CDR1 is SEHNR and CDR2 FQNEAQ (reference sequence). The CDR3 spells CASSPRGAGVHEQYF. The CDR3 DNA sequence: TGTGCCAGCAGCCCCAGGGGAGCGGGAGTTCACGAGCAGTACTTC.

The chain couples TRBV18 to TRBJ1-5, with 8 bases lining up with TRBD1. Germline CDR1 reads KGHSH; CDR2 reads LQKENI. Unmatched junction bases numbered 9, after V lost 4 bases and J lost 4 bases. This CDR3 has 16 residues. CDR3 region: CASSLGTGMGNQPQHF. In DNA, the CDR3 is TGTGCCAGCTCACTAGGGACAGGTATGGGAAATCAGCCCCAGCATTTT.

Many counts were recorded for this clonotype. This chain links TRBV4-1 with TRBJ2-2, with 7 bases fitting TRBD1. The CDR3 loop spans 16 amino acids. Germline V CDR1 and CDR2: MGHRA, YSYEKL. V lost 2 bases to trimming and J lost 4 bases; unmatched junction nucleotides: 7. This CDR3 is CASSQRGGAGTGELFF. CDR3 coding DNA: TGCGCCAGCAGCCAAAGAGGGGGCGCCGGCACCGGGGAGCTGTTTTTT.

This clonotype has a count of ten or more. As DNA, the CDR3 is TGTGCCAGCAGTTTTAGGGGGGGCTACAATGAGCAGTTCTTC. Translation gives CASSFRGGYNEQFF. The chain combines TRBV27 with TRBJ2-1; tentatively, D is TRBD2 (7 bases). The CDR3 sequence is 14 residues long. V gave up 3 bases and J gave up 3 bases, with 9 bases separating them. Germline CDR1 MNHEY, CDR2 SMNVEV (reference sequence).

This clonotype was observed at least ten times. This sequence joins TRBV11-1 and TRBJ2-3; TRBD2 agrees at 14 bases. Germline V CDR1 and CDR2: SGHAT, FQDESV (reference sequence). V shed 3 bases, J shed 4 bases, and the junction held 12 bases outside the gene matches. This CDR3 comprises 19 residues. The CDR3 DNA reads TGTGCCAGCAGCTTTGATGGGACTAGCGGGGGCCGAGGCGCAGATACGCAGTATTTT. This encodes CASSFDGTSGGRGADTQYF.

This clonotype was observed a single time. The CDR3 bases are TGTGCCAGCAGCGTAGAGTCGGGTGGAAGAGAGACCCAGTACTTC. This translates into CASSVESGGRETQYF. This chain links TRBV9 with TRBJ2-5; unclear D gene. The CDR3 runs 15 residues. V was pared by 0 bases and J by 4 bases, with 13 bases between. Germline assignment: CDR1 SGDLS and CDR2 YYNGEE.

This chain connects TRBV30 to TRBJ1-6, with D possibly TRBD1 on 6 matching bases. The CDR3 length is 17 residues. V was pared by 8 bases and J by 5 bases, with 25 bases between. Germline V gene data show CDR1 as GTSNPN and CDR2 as SVGIG (reference sequence). The CDR3 reads CALDRDTRSMNNSPLHF. The CDR3 region has the DNA TGTGCCCTAGACCGGGACACCCGGTCGATGAATAATTCACCCCTCCACTTT.

This clonotype was seen only a few times. This chain uses TRBV6-7 with TRBJ1-3; D gene ambiguous. TRBV6-7 is treated as an ORF (open reading frame) with a function not yet certain. Trimming removed 0 bases from V and 4 bases from J, with 16 bases in between. CDR3 length: 17 residues. In DNA, the CDR3 is TGTGCCAGCAGTTACTCGAGGTCTCCCGACGAAGGAAACACCATATATTTT. Its translation is CASSYSRSPDEGNTIYF.

This clonotype was seen only a few times. CDR3 amino acids: CGLGDASYNEQFF. CDR3 sequence (DNA): TGCGGTTTAGGGGATGCCTCCTACAATGAGCAGTTCTTC. The chain has TRBV29-1 and TRBJ2-1, with D possibly being TRBD1 (5 bases). Germline assignment: CDR1 SQVTM and CDR2 ANQGSEA. The CDR3 has 13 amino acids.

This clonotype was detected a few times. This chain connects TRBV25-1 to TRBJ2-1; no clear D. This CDR3 spans 17 amino acids. Germline CDR1 MGHDK, CDR2 SYGVNS. V shed 5 bases and J shed 4 bases, with 21 bases lying between them. CDR3 sequence: CASSPRKKLGPYNEQFF. The CDR3 DNA reads TGTGCCAGCAGTCCTCGAAAAAAGTTGGGCCCATACAATGAGCAGTTCTTC.

This clonotype was seen a handful of times. This chain connects TRBV7-3 to TRBJ2-7; D assignment may be TRBD1 or TRBD2 (5 bases each). The V end lost 0 bases, the J end lost 7 bases, and 13 bases lay between the germline ends. The CDR3 loop spans 14 amino acids. From germline, CDR1 is SGHTA and CDR2 FQGTGA. This CDR3 reads CASSLTLGDSEQYF. The CDR3 bases are TGTGCCAGCAGCTTAACGTTGGGGGATAGTGAGCAGTACTTC. Complete variable domain (other parts from reference TRBV7-3 and TRBJ2-7): GAGVSQTPSNKVTEKGKYVELRCDPISGHTALYWYRQSLGQGPEFLIYFQGTGAADDSGLPNDRFFAVRPEGSVSTLKIQRTERGDSAVYLCASSLTLGDSEQYFGPGTRLTVT.